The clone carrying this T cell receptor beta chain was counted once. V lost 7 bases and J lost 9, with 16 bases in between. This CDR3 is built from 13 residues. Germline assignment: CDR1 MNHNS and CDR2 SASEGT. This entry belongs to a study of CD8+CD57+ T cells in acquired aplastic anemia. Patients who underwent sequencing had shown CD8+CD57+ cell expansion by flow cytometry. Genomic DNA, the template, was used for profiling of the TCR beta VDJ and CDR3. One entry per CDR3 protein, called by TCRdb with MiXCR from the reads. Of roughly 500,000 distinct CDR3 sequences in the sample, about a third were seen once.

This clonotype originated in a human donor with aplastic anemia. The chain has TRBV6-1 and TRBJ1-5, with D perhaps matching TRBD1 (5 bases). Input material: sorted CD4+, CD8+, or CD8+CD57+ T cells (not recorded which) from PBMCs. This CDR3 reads CASIRAPGGPQHF. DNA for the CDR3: TGTGCCAGCATAAGGGCCCCGGGGGGGCCCCAGCATTTT.